Following are 23 T cell receptor beta chains from one sample sequenced in a study of vaccination effects on CD4 cells after COVID-19. This table comes from immunoSEQ multiplex PCR, and its TCRdb copy is limited to in-frame clones, with some not included. In the table there are tens of thousands of clones, 65% to 75% of which are singletons. Antigen-specific CD4+ T cells were expanded with viral peptide pools in the ViraFEST assay before sequencing. CD4+ T cell isolation took place after 10 days of culture. Testing of the vaccine recipients showed negative nucleocapsid antibodies and no prior SARS-CoV-2 infection. Antigens for these TCRs are unknown. Sample: CD4+ T cells from PBMCs cultured with HCoV-NL63 spike peptides, taken before COVID-19 vaccination. These TCRs come from a human donor who received a COVID-19 vaccine.

V is TRBV4-1 and J is TRBJ2-5; D tentatively fits TRBD1 or TRBD2 (5 bases each). V was trimmed by 3 bases and J by 5 bases, leaving 10 bases between them. Germline V gene data show CDR1 as MGHRA and CDR2 as YSYEKL. The CDR3 is 13 residues long. The CDR3: CASSHWDGETQYF. In DNA form, the CDR3 reads TGCGCCAGCAGCCATTGGGACGGGGAGACCCAGTACTTC.

The rearrangement joins TRBV2 to TRBJ1-2; the D is unclear. CDR3 length: 16 residues. Trimming took off 6 bases at V and 0 bases at J, with 17 bases between the two ends. Germline CDR1 SNHLY, CDR2 FYNNEI. The CDR3 region is CASRSPPPGTNYGYTF. For the CDR3, the DNA is TGTGCCAGCAGGTCGCCCCCGCCGGGGACTAACTATGGCTACACCTTC.

The chain employs TRBV5-4 and TRBJ2-7; TRBD1 might be the D (6 bases). The CDR3 covers 15 residues. Germline-derived CDR1 and CDR2 are SGHNT and YYREEE (reference sequence). V gave up 3 bases and J gave up 2 bases, with 15 bases separating them. The CDR3 is CASSWGRDTAYEQYV. CDR3 DNA sequence: TGTGCCAGCAGCTGGGGTCGGGACACAGCCTACGAGCAGTACGTC.

The rearrangement joins TRBV7-2 to TRBJ1-3; D not resolved. This CDR3 has 13 amino acids. Looked up from germline, CDR1 is SGHTA and CDR2 is FQGNSA. V was pared by 5 bases and J by 3 bases, with 8 bases between. The CDR3 region is CASSLRFGNTIYF. The DNA for the CDR3 is TGTGCCAGCAGCCTTAGATTTGGAAACACCATATATTTT.

The V call is TRBV7-6, the J call TRBJ2-1; 10 nucleotides match TRBD2. Germline V gene data show CDR1 as SGHVS and CDR2 as FNYEAQ. J lost 7 bases, V lost 4 bases, and 10 bases had no gene match. The CDR3 is 16 amino acids. The CDR3 DNA reads TGTGCCAGCAGCTCGAGGAGCGGGGGGGTTTGGAATGAGCAGTTCTTC. It yields the protein CASSSRSGGVWNEQFF. Combining the CDR3 with reference TRBV7-6 and TRBJ2-1 gives the whole variable domain GAGVSQSPRYKVTKRGQDVALRCDPISGHVSLYWYRQALGQGPEFLTYFNYEAQQDKSGLPNDRFSAERPEGSISTLTIQRTEQRDSAMYRCASSSRSGGVWNEQFFGPGTRLTVL.

The CDR3: CASSLEYTGLYGYTF. For the CDR3, the DNA is TGTGCCAGCAGCTTAGAGTATACAGGGTTATATGGCTACACCTTC. V is TRBV7-9 and J is TRBJ1-2, with D maybe TRBD1 (6 bases). Between the trimmed V and J ends, which lost 1 base and 5 bases, there was a span of 14 bases. Germline V CDR1 and CDR2: SEHNR, FQNEAQ (reference sequence). This CDR3 is built from 15 residues.

This sequence joins TRBV19 and TRBJ1-5, with D possibly being TRBD1 (6 bases). Between the trimmed V and J ends, which lost 3 bases and 0 bases, there was a span of 18 bases. Per the germline V gene, CDR1 is LNHDA and CDR2 is SQIVND (reference sequence). This CDR3 contains 18 residues. CDR3 sequence: CASSINPAGGYSNQPQHF. The CDR3 nucleotides read TGTGCCAGTAGTATTAACCCAGCCGGGGGCTATAGCAATCAGCCCCAGCATTTT.

J is TRBJ2-2 and V is TRBV5-1; no reliable D call. The ends were cut back, 1 base at V and 6 bases at J, with 7 bases in the middle. The CDR3 extends over 13 amino acids. Germline loops: CDR1 SGHRS, CDR2 YFSETQ. The CDR3 sequence is CASSLLSPGELFF. CDR3 sequence (DNA): TGCGCCAGCAGCTTGCTTTCCCCCGGGGAGCTGTTTTTT.

The V and J genes are TRBV24-1 and TRBJ2-1; 8 bases are a match to TRBD1. V lost 0 bases, J lost 3 bases, and 12 bases stayed unmatched. This CDR3 has 19 residues. Germline CDR1 is KGHDR and CDR2 is SFDVKD. The CDR3 DNA reads as TGTGCCACCAGTGATTTGAAAAGTTCAGGGGGCAAAGGCTACAATGAGCAGTTCTTC. Translating it yields CATSDLKSSGGKGYNEQFF.

The V and J genes are TRBV2 and TRBJ2-1, with a possible D match to TRBD1 (6 bases). The V gene lost 6 bases and the J gene lost 7 bases, with 19 bases spanning the gap. This CDR3 spans 15 amino acids. Germline CDR1 and CDR2: SNHLY and FYNNEI. The CDR3 is CASRLTPTGPNEQFF. In DNA form, the CDR3 reads TGTGCCAGCAGGTTAACCCCGACAGGACCGAATGAGCAGTTCTTC.

The rearrangement joins TRBV2 to TRBJ1-6; TRBD1 aligns across 7 bases. CDR1 and CDR2 from the germline V gene are SNHLY and FYNNEI. V shed 5 bases and J 9 bases; nucleotides not matched to a gene: 7. The CDR3 has 14 amino acids. The CDR3 DNA reads TGTGCCAGCAGTACCGGGACAGCGACTTCACCCCTCCACTTT. Its translation is CASSTGTATSPLHF. The variable domain in full, with the rest retrieved from reference TRBV2 and TRBJ1-6, is EPEVTQTPSHQVTQMGQEVILRCVPISNHLYFYWYRQILGQKVEFLVSFYNNEISEKSEIFDDQFSVERPDGSNFTLKIRSTKLEDSAMYFCASSTGTATSPLHFGNGTRLTVT.

The chain links TRBV14 to TRBJ1-1; D might be TRBD1 (6 bases). The CDR3 runs 15 residues. In germline, CDR1 is SGHDN, CDR2 FVKESK. The ends were cut back, 2 bases at V and 4 bases at J, with 14 bases in the middle. The chain's CDR3 is CASSQLQGGGTEAFF. In DNA form, the CDR3 reads TGTGCCAGCAGCCAATTACAGGGTGGTGGCACTGAAGCTTTCTTT. Full variable domain (outside the CDR3, taken from reference TRBV14 and TRBJ1-1): EAGVTQFPSHSVIEKGQTVTLRCDPISGHDNLYWYRRVMGKEIKFLLHFVKESKQDESGMPNNRFLAERTGGTYSTLKVQPAELEDSGVYFCASSQLQGGGTEAFFGQGTRLTVV.

J is TRBJ2-5 and V is TRBV6-2 or TRBV6-3, with 9 bases lining up with TRBD2. CDR3 length: 18 residues. Trimming removed 0 bases from V and 4 bases from J; junction bases left unmatched: 12. Germline assignment: CDR1 MNHEY and CDR2 SVGEGT. CDR3 amino acids: CASSYSRFPAGGRETQYF. CDR3 sequence (DNA): TGTGCCAGCAGTTACTCGAGGTTTCCAGCGGGGGGAAGAGAGACCCAGTACTTC.

The V gene is TRBV3-1 (or the pseudogene TRBV3-2), the J gene TRBJ1-6; D gene unclear. The CDR3 is made up of 13 amino acids. Per the germline V gene, CDR1 is LGHDT and CDR2 is YNNKEL (reference sequence). V was pared by 4 bases and J by 8 bases, with 9 bases between. Written as DNA, the CDR3 is TGTGCCAGCAGCCTCTCCGGGGATTCACCCCTCCACTTT. Translation gives CASSLSGDSPLHF.

The chain carries TRBV24-1 and TRBJ2-5; no reliable D call. Germline V gene lookup returns CDR1 KGHDR and CDR2 SFDVKD. V lost 7 bases, J lost 8 bases, and 22 bases lay in between. The CDR3 extends over 15 amino acids. The CDR3 sequence is CATSDPTGPLNTQYF. CDR3 in DNA: TGTGCCACCAGCGACCCGACCGGGCCATTAAATACCCAGTACTTC.

This clone was picked up a small number of times. J is TRBJ2-5 and V is TRBV3-1 (or the pseudogene TRBV3-2), with a tentative D call TRBD2 (5 bases). This CDR3 comprises 13 residues. The V end was cut by 3 bases, the J end by 5 bases, with 10 bases between. Germline loops: CDR1 LGHDT, CDR2 YNNKEL (reference sequence). DNA of the CDR3: TGTGCCAGCAGCCACAGCGGTCGGGAGACCCAGTACTTC. This codes for CASSHSGRETQYF.

This clone was recorded only once. This sequence joins TRBV6-5 and TRBJ1-3; D is unresolved. From germline, CDR1 is MNHEY and CDR2 SVGAGI. The CDR3 is 13 amino acids. The ends were cut back, 6 bases at V and 4 bases at J, with 10 bases in the middle. The CDR3 DNA follows: TGTGCCAGCAGGGTCCCGGGCGGAAACACCATATATTTT. Translated: CASRVPGGNTIYF.

The V and J genes are TRBV11-2 and TRBJ1-6; D is possibly TRBD1 (5 bases). Germline V gives CDR1 SGHAT, CDR2 FQNNGV. V lost 1 base and J lost 13, with 17 bases in between. CDR3 length: 15 amino acids. The DNA of the CDR3 is TGTGCCAGCAGCTTAGGTCCTGGGGGAGGACCGCCCCTCCACTTT. Encoded protein: CASSLGPGGGPPLHF.

In its sample, this clone was seen a few times. V is TRBV19 and J is TRBJ1-5; 7 nucleotides agree with TRBD1. This CDR3 comprises 16 residues. V lost 7 bases, J lost 0 bases, and 9 bases stayed unmatched. Germline V gene sequence: CDR1 LNHDA, CDR2 SQIVND (reference sequence). For the CDR3, the DNA is TGTGCCAGTAAGAGACAGGGACTGGATAGCAATCAGCCCCAGCATTTT. This gives the protein CASKRQGLDSNQPQHF.

CDR3 in amino acids: CASSFSLTEGDGYTF. CDR3 in DNA: TGTGCCAGCAGCTTTTCCCTGACAGAGGGGGATGGCTACACCTTC. This rearrangement joins TRBV7-2 to TRBJ1-2; TRBD1 might be the D (6 bases). The CDR3 spans 15 residues. V was clipped by 3 bases and J by 6 bases, with 17 bases between them. Germline loops: CDR1 SGHTA, CDR2 FQGNSA.

The chain employs TRBV19 and TRBJ2-5; no reliable D call. There are 16 residues in the CDR3. The germline CDR1 and CDR2 sequences are LNHDA and SQIVND (reference sequence). V was shortened by 6 bases and J by 1 base, with 18 bases between the two germline ends. The CDR3 nucleotides are TGTGCCAGTAGCTCGGGCTGGGGTGAGGTCCAAGAGACCCAGTACTTC. It encodes CASSSGWGEVQETQYF.

The chain has TRBV14 and TRBJ1-6; unclear D gene. Germline assignment: CDR1 SGHDN and CDR2 FVKESK. The CDR3 sequence is 16 residues long. V dropped 4 bases and J dropped 0 bases, with 10 bases sitting between them. The CDR3 nucleotides are TGTGCCAGCAGCCTCAAACTGAGCTCCTATAATTCACCCCTCCACTTT. Translated, it gives CASSLKLSSYNSPLHF.

The chain links TRBV2 to TRBJ1-5; 7 nucleotides match TRBD1. Germline assignment: CDR1 SNHLY and CDR2 FYNNEI. The CDR3 covers 16 residues. The J segment lost 1 base and the V segment lost 5 bases, leaving 8 bases of the junction unmatched. CDR3 nucleotide sequence: TGTGCCAGCAGTCTACTGGACAGGTGGAGCAATCAGCCCCAGCATTTT. Residues: CASSLLDRWSNQPQHF.